This T cell receptor (beta chain) is drawn from a study of PD-1 blockade in mismatch repair-deficient tumors. About the research overall: All were previously treated, progressing patients with about 11 mismatch repair-deficient cancer types.

The CDR3 is 16 amino acids. Germline values: CDR1 KGHSH, CDR2 LQKENI. Trimming stripped 0 bases from V and 2 bases from J, with 11 bases between. This table comes from immunoSEQ multiplex PCR, and its TCRdb copy is limited to in-frame clones, with some not included. Of some 110,000 clones in the sample, 65% to 80% are singletons; the top ten hold less than 5.5%. Study-level points and caveats: After pembrolizumab, tumor-resident clones rose rapidly, then generally contracted before radiologic responses.

Remarks on this clone: Its antigen is not known.

Mismatch repair deficiency was confirmed in all patients, by PCR or immunohistochemistry. TCR sequencing covered a few patients who responded to pembrolizumab. The sample consisted of peripheral blood, taken 60 weeks after starting pembrolizumab. V usage is TRBV18 and J usage is TRBJ2-1; no clear D. This TCR was recovered from an adult with mismatch repair-deficient cancer. The CDR3 coding sequence is TGTGCCAGCTCACCACCGTCTGGAAGCCCCTACAATGAGCAGTTCTTC. This sequence encodes CASSPPSGSPYNEQFF.